This T cell receptor beta chain originates from a study of blood T cell repertoires in COVID-19. On the study more broadly: T cells, B-cell-depleted T cells, or PBMCs supplied cDNA or gDNA.

How the authors handled the data: Estimated nucleated cell counts came from reference gene primer amplification. Method: immunoSEQ multiplex PCR; TCRdb's copy keeps in-frame clones and lacks some. V, J and clone size derive from that table, while D and trimming were established from the DNA sequence. Of about 99,000 clones listed, 80% to 90% are singletons. Germline lookup yields CDR1 MNHNS and CDR2 SASEGT. The CDR3 is 16 amino acids. V lost 0 bases, J lost 5 bases, and 10 bases stayed unmatched. The genes are TRBV6-1 and TRBJ2-7; 7 nucleotides match TRBD2. The sequencing input was peripheral blood. The sequence was collected from a man aged 50-59 years with acute or convalescent COVID-19. CDR3 protein: CASSEALLGGKHEQYF. The CDR3 DNA sequence: TGTGCCAGCAGTGAAGCGCTGTTGGGGGGGAAACACGAGCAGTACTTC.